The T cell receptor (beta chain) described here comes from a study of CD8 T cells in ankylosing spondylitis. Study conclusions and caveats: Researchers reportedly found disease-linked clones significantly enriched in matched ankylosing spondylitis synovial fluid. Blood from ankylosing spondylitis patients appeared to carry a characteristic roughly 8-variant TCR beta motif.

This clonotype showed up many times. Its antigen is still unknown. MiXCR, applied by TCRdb to the 5' RACE reads, yields one record per CDR3 protein. The data show 500,000 or so distinct CDR3 sequences, with under 5.5% seen just once and roughly 3.3% held by the top ten. This CDR3 spans 15 amino acids. The junction had 10 bases not matched to a gene; V was cut back by 4 bases and J by 5 bases. The germline CDR1 and CDR2 sequences are SGDLS and YYNGEE. The sequenced material came from blood, either unsorted or a sorted T cell fraction (not recorded which). The TCR was taken from a male donor with ankylosing spondylitis. The chain has TRBV9 and TRBJ2-3; TRBD2 matches at 7 bases. In nucleotides, the CDR3 is TGTGCCAGCAGCCTTGGACTTGGGGAGGGAGATACGCAGTATTTT. Translation gives CASSLGLGEGDTQYF. Variable domain in full (rest from reference TRBV9 and TRBJ2-3): DSGVTQTPKHLITATGQRVTLRCSPRSGDLSVYWYQQSLDQGLQFLIQYYNGEERAKGNILERFSAQQFPDLHSELNLSSLELGDSALYFCASSLGLGEGDTQYFGPGTRLTVL.